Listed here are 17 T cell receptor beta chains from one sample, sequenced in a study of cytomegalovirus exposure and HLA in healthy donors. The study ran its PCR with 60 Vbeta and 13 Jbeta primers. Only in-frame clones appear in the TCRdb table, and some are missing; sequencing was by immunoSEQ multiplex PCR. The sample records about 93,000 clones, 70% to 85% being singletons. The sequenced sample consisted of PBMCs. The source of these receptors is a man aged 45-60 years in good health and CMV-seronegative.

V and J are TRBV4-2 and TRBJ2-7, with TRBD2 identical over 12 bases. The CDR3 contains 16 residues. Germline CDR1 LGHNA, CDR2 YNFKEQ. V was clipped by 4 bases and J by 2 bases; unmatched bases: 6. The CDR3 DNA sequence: TGTGCCAGCAGCCCAGGGACTAGCGGGTCCGCCTACGAGCAGTACTTC. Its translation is CASSPGTSGSAYEQYF.

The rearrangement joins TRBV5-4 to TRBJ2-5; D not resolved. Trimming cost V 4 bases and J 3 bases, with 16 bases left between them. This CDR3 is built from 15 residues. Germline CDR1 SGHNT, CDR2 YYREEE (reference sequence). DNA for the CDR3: TGTGCCAGCAGCCCGGTGCCGGGTTCTAAAGAGACCCAGTACTTC. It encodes CASSPVPGSKETQYF.

This chain's CDR3 is CASSEFPGNSGNTIYF. The CDR3 DNA sequence: TGTGCCAGCAGTGAATTTCCGGGGAACTCTGGAAACACCATATATTTT. The chain recombines TRBV25-1 with TRBJ1-3; D remains ambiguous. CDR1 is MGHDK and CDR2 is SYGVNS in the germline V gene. Trimming took off 1 base at V and 0 bases at J, with 10 bases between the two ends. The CDR3 is 16 amino acids.

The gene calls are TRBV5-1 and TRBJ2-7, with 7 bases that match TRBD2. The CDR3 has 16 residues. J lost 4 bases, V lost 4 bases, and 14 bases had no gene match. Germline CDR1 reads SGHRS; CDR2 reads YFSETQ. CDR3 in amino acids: CASSPSFAAGEYEQYF. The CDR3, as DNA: TGCGCCAGCAGCCCTTCCTTCGCCGCGGGAGAATACGAGCAGTACTTC.

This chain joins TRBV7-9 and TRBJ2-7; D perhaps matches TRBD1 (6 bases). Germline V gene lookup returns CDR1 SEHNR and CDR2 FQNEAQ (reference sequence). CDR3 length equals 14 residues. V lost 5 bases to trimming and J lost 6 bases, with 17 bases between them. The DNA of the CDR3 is TGTGCCAGCAGCCGCGAGACACAGGGATCCGAGCAGTACTTC. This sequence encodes CASSRETQGSEQYF. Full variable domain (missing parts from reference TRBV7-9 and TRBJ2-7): DTGVSQNPRHKITKRGQNVTFRCDPISEHNRLYWYRQTLGQGPEFLTYFQNEAQLEKSRLLSDRFSAERPKGSFSTLEIQRTEQGDSAMYLCASSRETQGSEQYFGPGTRLTVT.

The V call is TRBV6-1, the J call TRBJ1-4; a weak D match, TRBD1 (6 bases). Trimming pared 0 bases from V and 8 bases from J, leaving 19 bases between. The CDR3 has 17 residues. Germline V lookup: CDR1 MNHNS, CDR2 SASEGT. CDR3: CASSEASLQDRGEKLFF. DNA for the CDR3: TGTGCCAGCAGTGAAGCCTCCTTACAGGACAGAGGGGAAAAACTGTTTTTT.

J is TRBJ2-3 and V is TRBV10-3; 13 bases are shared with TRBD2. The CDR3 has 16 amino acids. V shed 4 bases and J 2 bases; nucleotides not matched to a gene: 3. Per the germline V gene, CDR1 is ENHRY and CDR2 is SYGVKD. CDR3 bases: TGTGCCATCAGTGGGGGACTAGCGGGATCCACAGATACGCAGTATTTT. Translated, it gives CAISGGLAGSTDTQYF.

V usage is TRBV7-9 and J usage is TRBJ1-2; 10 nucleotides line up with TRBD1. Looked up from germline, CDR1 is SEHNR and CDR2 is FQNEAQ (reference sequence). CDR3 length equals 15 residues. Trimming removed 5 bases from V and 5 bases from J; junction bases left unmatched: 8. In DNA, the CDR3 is TGTGCCAGCAGCCCAGCCGGGACAGGGGTTTATGGCTACACCTTC. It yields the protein CASSPAGTGVYGYTF.

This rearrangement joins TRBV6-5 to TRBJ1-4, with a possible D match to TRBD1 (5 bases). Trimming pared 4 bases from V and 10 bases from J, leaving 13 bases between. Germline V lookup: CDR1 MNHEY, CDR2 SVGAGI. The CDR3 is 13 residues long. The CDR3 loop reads CASSSGGEAKLFF. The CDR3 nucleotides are TGTGCCAGCAGTTCCGGAGGGGAAGCAAAACTGTTTTTT.

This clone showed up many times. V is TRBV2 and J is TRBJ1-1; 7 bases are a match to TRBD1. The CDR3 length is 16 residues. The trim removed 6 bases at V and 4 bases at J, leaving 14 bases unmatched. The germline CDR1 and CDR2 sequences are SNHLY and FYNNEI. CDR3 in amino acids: CASSAFTGVSRTEAFF. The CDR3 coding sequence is TGTGCCAGCAGCGCGTTTACAGGGGTCTCACGCACTGAAGCTTTCTTT.

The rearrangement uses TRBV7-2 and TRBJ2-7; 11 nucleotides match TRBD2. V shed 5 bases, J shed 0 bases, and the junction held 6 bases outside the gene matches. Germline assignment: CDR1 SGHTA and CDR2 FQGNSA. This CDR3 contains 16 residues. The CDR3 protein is CASSSGLAGLSYEQYF. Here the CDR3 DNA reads TGTGCCAGCAGCAGCGGACTAGCGGGTCTCTCCTACGAGCAGTACTTC.

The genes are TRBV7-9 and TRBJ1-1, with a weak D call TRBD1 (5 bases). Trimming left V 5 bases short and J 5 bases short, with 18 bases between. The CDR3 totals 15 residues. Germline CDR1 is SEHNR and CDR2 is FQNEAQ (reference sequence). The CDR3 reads CASSTRQPGRTEAFF. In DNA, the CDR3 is TGTGCCAGCAGCACCCGACAGCCCGGGAGGACTGAAGCTTTCTTT. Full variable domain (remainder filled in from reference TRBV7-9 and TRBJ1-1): DTGVSQNPRHKITKRGQNVTFRCDPISEHNRLYWYRQTLGQGPEFLTYFQNEAQLEKSRLLSDRFSAERPKGSFSTLEIQRTEQGDSAMYLCASSTRQPGRTEAFFGQGTRLTVV.

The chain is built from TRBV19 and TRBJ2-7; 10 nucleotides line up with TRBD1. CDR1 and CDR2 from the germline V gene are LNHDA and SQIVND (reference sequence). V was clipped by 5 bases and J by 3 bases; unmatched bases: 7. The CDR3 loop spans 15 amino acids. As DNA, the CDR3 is TGTGCCAGTAGTGATGCCGGGACAGGGGACTACGAGCAGTACTTC. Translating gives CASSDAGTGDYEQYF.

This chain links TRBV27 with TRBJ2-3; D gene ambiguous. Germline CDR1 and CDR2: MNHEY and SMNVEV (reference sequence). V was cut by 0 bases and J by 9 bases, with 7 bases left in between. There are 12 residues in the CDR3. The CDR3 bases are TGTGCCAGCAGTTTATCCCTAGAGACGCAGTATTTT. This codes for CASSLSLETQYF.

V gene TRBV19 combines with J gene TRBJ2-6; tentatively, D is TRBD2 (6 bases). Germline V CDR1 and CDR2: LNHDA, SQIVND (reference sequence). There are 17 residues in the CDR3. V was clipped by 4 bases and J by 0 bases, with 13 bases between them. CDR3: CASSTGLLSSGANVLTF. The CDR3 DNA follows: TGTGCCAGTAGTACGGGACTCCTCTCCTCTGGGGCCAACGTCCTGACTTTC.

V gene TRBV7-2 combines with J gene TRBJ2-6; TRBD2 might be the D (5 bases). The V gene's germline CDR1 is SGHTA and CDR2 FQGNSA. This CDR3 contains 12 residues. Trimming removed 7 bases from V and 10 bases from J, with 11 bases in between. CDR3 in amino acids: CASTSGENVLTF. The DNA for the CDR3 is TGTGCCAGCACCTCCGGGGAAAACGTCCTGACTTTC.

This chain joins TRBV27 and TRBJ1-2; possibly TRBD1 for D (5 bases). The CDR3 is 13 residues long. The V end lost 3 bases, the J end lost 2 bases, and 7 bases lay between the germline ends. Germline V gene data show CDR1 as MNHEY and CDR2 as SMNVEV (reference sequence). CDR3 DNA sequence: TGTGCCAGCAGTTTGGGGGGGAACTATGGCTACACCTTC. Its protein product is CASSLGGNYGYTF.